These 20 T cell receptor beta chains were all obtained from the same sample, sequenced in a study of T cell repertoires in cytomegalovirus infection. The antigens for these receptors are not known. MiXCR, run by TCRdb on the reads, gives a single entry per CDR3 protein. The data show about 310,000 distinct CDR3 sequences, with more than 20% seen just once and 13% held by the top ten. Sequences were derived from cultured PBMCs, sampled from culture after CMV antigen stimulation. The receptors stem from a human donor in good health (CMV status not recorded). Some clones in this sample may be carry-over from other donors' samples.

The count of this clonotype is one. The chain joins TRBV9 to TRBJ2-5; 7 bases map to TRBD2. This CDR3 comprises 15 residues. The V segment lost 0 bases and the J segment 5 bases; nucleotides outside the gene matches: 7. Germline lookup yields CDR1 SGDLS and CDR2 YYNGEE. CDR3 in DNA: TGTGCCAGCAGCGTAGGATCACGGGGGGATGAGACCCAGTACTTC. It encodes CASSVGSRGDETQYF.

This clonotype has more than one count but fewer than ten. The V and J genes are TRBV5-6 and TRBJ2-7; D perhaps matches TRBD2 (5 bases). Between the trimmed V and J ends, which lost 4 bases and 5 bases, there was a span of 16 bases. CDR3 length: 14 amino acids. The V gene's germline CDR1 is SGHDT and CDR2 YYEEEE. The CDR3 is CASSGGPPTDEQYF. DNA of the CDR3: TGTGCCAGCAGCGGAGGCCCCCCCACCGACGAGCAGTACTTC.

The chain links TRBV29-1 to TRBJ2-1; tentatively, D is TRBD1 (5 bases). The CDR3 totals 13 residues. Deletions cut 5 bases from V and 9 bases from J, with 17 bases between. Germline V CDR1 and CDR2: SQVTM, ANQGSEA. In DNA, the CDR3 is TGCAGCGTTCCTACATCTCTTAGGGGTGAGCAGTTCTTC. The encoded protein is CSVPTSLRGEQFF.

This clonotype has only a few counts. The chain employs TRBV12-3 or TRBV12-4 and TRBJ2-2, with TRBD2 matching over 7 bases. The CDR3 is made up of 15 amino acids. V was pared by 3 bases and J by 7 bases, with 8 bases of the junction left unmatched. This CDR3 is CASSFRTSGGGELFF. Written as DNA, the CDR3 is TGTGCCAGCAGTTTCCGGACTAGTGGAGGCGGGGAGCTGTTTTTT.

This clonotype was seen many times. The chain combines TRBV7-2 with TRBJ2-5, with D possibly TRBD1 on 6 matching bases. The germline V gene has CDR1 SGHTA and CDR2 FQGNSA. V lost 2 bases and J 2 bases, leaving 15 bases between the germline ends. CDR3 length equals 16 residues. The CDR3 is CASSLIGTTPQETQYF. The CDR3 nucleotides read TGTGCCAGCAGCTTAATCGGGACAACGCCTCAAGAGACCCAGTACTTC.

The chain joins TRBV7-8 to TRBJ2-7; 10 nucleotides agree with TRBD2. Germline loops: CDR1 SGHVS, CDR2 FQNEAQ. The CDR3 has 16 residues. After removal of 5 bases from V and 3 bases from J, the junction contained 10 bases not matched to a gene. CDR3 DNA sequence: TGTGCCAGCAGCCCCGAAGCGGGAGGGCCCAACTACGAGCAGTACTTC. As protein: CASSPEAGGPNYEQYF. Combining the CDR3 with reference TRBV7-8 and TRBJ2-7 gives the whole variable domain GAGVSQSPRYKVAKRGQDVALRCDPISGHVSLFWYQQALGQGPEFLTYFQNEAQLDKSGLPSDRFFAERPEGSVSTLKIQRTQQEDSAVYLCASSPEAGGPNYEQYFGPGTRLTVT.

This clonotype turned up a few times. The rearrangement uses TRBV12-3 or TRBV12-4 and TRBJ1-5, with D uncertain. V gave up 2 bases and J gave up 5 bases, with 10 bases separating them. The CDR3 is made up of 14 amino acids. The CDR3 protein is CASSLWQSDQPQHF. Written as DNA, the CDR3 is TGTGCCAGCAGTTTATGGCAGAGCGATCAGCCCCAGCATTTT.

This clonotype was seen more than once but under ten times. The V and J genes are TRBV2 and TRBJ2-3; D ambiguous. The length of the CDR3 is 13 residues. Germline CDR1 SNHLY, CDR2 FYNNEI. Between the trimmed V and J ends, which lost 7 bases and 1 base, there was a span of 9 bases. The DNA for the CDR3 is TGTGCCAGCATAAGAGGACGCACAGATACGCAGTATTTT. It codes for CASIRGRTDTQYF.

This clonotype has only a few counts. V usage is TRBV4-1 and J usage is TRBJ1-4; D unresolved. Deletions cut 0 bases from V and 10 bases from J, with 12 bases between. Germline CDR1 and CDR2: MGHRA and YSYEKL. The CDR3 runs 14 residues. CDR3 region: CASSQEWATGKLFF. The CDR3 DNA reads TGCGCCAGCAGCCAAGAGTGGGCGACGGGAAAACTGTTTTTT.

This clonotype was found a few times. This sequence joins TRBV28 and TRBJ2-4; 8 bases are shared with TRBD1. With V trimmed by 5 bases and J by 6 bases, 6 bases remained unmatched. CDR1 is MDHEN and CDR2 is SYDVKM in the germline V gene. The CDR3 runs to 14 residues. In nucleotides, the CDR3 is TGTGCCAGCAGTCCCCAACAGGGGGGAAACATTCAGTACTTC. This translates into CASSPQQGGNIQYF. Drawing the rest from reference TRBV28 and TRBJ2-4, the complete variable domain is DVKVTQSSRYLVKRTGEKVFLECVQDMDHENMFWYRQDPGLGLRLIYFSYDVKMKEKGDIPEGYSVSREKKERFSLILESASTNQTSMYLCASSPQQGGNIQYFGAGTRLSVL.

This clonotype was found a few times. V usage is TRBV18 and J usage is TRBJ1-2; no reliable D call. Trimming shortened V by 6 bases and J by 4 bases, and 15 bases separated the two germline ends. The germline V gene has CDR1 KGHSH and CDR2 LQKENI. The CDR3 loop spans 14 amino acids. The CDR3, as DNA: TGTGCCAGCTCGGCCCTTGACAATACCTATGGCTACACCTTC. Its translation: CASSALDNTYGYTF.

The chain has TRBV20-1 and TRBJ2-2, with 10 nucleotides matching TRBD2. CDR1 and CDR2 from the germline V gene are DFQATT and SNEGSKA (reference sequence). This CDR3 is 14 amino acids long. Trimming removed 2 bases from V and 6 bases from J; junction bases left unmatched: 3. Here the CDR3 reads CSARISGRSGELFF. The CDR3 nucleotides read TGCAGTGCTAGAATTAGCGGGAGGTCCGGGGAGCTGTTTTTT.

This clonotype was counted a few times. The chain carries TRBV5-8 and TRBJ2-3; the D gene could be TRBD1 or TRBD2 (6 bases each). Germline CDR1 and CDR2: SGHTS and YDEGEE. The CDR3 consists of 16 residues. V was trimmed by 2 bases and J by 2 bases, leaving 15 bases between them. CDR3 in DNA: TGTGCCAGCAGCTTTTACCGGGCGGGACACACAGATACGCAGTATTTT. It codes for CASSFYRAGHTDTQYF. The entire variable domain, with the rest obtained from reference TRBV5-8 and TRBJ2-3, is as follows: EAGVTQSPTHLIKTRGQQATLRCSPISGHTSVYWYQQALGLGLQFLLWYDEGEERNRGNFPPRFSGRQFPNYSSELNVNALELEDSALYLCASSFYRAGHTDTQYFGPGTRLTVL.

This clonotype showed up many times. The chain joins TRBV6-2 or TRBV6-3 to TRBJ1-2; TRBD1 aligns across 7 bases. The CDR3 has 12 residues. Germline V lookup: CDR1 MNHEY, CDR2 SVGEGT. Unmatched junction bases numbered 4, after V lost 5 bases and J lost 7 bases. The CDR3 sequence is CASSRTGAGYTF. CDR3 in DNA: TGTGCCAGCAGTAGGACAGGAGCTGGCTACACCTTC.

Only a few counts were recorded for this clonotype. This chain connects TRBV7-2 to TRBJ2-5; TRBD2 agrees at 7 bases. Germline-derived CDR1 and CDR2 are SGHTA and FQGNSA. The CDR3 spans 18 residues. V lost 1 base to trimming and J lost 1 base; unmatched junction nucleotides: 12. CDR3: CASSLVWGGGGAQETQYF. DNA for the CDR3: TGTGCCAGCAGCTTAGTTTGGGGGGGTGGCGGGGCCCAAGAGACCCAGTACTTC. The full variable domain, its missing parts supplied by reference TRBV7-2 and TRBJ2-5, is GAGVSQSPSNKVTEKGKDVELRCDPISGHTALYWYRQSLGQGLEFLIYFQGNSAPDKSGLPSDRFSAERTGGSVSTLTIQRTQQEDSAVYLCASSLVWGGGGAQETQYFGPGTRLLVL.

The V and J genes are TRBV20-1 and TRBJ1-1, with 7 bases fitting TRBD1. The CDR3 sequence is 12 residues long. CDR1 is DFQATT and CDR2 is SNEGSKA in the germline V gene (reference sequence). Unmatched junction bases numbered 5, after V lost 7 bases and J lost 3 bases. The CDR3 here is CSVQGGDTEAFF. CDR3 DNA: TGCAGTGTTCAGGGGGGGGACACTGAAGCTTTCTTT.

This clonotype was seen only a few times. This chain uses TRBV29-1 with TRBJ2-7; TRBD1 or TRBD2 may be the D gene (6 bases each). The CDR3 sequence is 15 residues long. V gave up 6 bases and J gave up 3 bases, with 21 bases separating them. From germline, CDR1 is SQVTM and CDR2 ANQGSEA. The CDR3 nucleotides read TGCAGCGTCCTGACGTCCGGGGGCGTGGGCTACGAGCAGTACTTC. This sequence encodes CSVLTSGGVGYEQYF.

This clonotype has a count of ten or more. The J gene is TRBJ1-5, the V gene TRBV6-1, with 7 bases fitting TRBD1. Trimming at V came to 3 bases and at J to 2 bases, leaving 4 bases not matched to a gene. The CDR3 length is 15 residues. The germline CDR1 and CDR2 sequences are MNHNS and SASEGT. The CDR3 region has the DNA TGTGCCAGCAGTGATCACAGGGGCGGCAATCAGCCCCAGCATTTT. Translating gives CASSDHRGGNQPQHF.

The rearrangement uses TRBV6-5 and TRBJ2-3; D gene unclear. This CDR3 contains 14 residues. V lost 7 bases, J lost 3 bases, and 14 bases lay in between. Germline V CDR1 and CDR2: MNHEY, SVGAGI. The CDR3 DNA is TGTGCCAGCATGCCGGGCTACGGGACAGATACGCAGTATTTT. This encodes CASMPGYGTDTQYF.

This CDR3 reads CASGGASGIYNEQFF. For the CDR3, the DNA is TGTGCCAGCGGGGGGGCTAGCGGAATCTACAATGAGCAGTTCTTC. V usage is TRBV2 and J usage is TRBJ2-1, with D tentatively TRBD2 (7 bases). Germline V gene lookup returns CDR1 SNHLY and CDR2 FYNNEI. The V gene lost 8 bases and the J gene lost 3 bases, with 17 bases spanning the gap. The CDR3 has 15 residues.